This TCR beta chain was profiled in a study of response to subunit inactivated influenza vaccine. Points from the study as a whole: Each seasonal flu vaccination may recruit only limited new T cells, authors suggested.

This clonotype was counted only a few times. Its cognate antigen is unknown. TCRdb called the RT-PCR reads again in MiXCR, with one record for every CDR3 protein. This sample has about 480,000 distinct CDR3 sequences, with over 25% found just once. This sequence originates from a man in his forties or fifties who received an inactivated influenza vaccine. The specimen was CD4+ T cells sorted from PBMCs, collected 5 days after vaccination.

CDR3 sequence reads: CASSQRTAGYNEQFF. The CDR3 nucleotides are TGTGCCAGCAGCCAACGGACGGCAGGATACAATGAGCAGTTCTTC. This chain links TRBV7-7 with TRBJ2-1; D not resolved. This CDR3 contains 15 residues. Germline CDR1 SSHAT, CDR2 FNYEAQ (reference sequence). Trimming left V 5 bases short and J 4 bases short, with 15 bases between. The entire variable domain, with the rest obtained from reference TRBV7-7 and TRBJ2-1, is as follows: GAGVSQSPRYKVTKRGQDVTLRCDPISSHATLYWYQQALGQGPEFLTYFNYEAQPDKSGLPSDRFSAERPEGSISTLTIQRTEQRDSAMYRCASSQRTAGYNEQFFGPGTRLTVL.